What follows are 20 T cell receptor beta chains derived from one specimen sequenced in a study of cytomegalovirus exposure and HLA in healthy donors. PCR employed 60 Vbeta and 13 Jbeta primers. Clones were read by immunoSEQ multiplex PCR, and TCRdb kept only the in-frame ones, dropping some. Of around 250,000 clones listed, approximately 82% are singletons. The sequenced sample was PBMCs. Receptors originate from a woman aged 55-70 years in good health and CMV-seropositive.

The chain couples TRBV5-8 to TRBJ2-3; 10 bases line up with TRBD2. The J segment lost 4 bases and the V segment lost 0 bases, leaving 14 bases of the junction unmatched. CDR1 is SGHTS, CDR2 YDEGEE, per germline. The CDR3 covers 19 residues. The CDR3 region has the DNA TGTGCCAGCAGCTTGGGGTTAATTCTAGCGGGAGTCGTTCCAGATACGCAGTATTTT. It codes for CASSLGLILAGVVPDTQYF.

The V and J genes are TRBV25-1 and TRBJ2-1, with a tentative D call TRBD1 (6 bases). The CDR3 extends over 12 amino acids. In germline, CDR1 is MGHDK, CDR2 SYGVNS. Trimming took 6 bases from V and 3 from J, leaving 6 bases between them. CDR3 nucleotides: TGTGCCAGCAGGACAGGCTACAATGAGCAGTTCTTC. Translating it yields CASRTGYNEQFF.

This clone has a single count. This chain links TRBV5-1 with TRBJ2-1; 7 positions match TRBD2. V trimming: 0 bases; J trimming: 3 bases; junction bases outside the gene matches: 9. The CDR3 loop spans 17 amino acids. Germline CDR1 and CDR2: SGHRS and YFSETQ. The CDR3 reads CASSLAHGLAVYNEQFF. The CDR3 DNA follows: TGCGCCAGCAGCTTGGCTCATGGGCTAGCGGTCTACAATGAGCAGTTCTTC. The variable domain in full, with the rest retrieved from reference TRBV5-1 and TRBJ2-1, is KAGVTQTPRYLIKTRGQQVTLSCSPISGHRSVSWYQQTPGQGLQFLFEYFSETQRNKGNFPGRFSGRQFSNSRSEMNVSTLELGDSALYLCASSLAHGLAVYNEQFFGPGTRLTVL.

J is TRBJ2-7 and V is TRBV30; 11 positions match TRBD2. Germline loops: CDR1 GTSNPN, CDR2 SVGIG (reference sequence). CDR3 length: 14 residues. V was pared by 2 bases and J by 10 bases, with 10 bases of the junction left unmatched. The CDR3 bases are TGTGCCTGGAGTCCGGGGACTAGCGGCATTTATCAGTACTTC. It codes for CAWSPGTSGIYQYF.

V usage is TRBV7-9 and J usage is TRBJ2-7; TRBD2 matches at 9 bases. Losses at the gene ends were 4 bases for V and 2 bases for J; bases not matched to a gene: 6. Per the germline V gene, CDR1 is SEHNR and CDR2 is FQNEAQ (reference sequence). CDR3 length: 15 residues. The CDR3 coding sequence is TGTGCCAGCAGCTCCAGGACTAGCGTTCCCTACGAGCAGTACTTC. Encoded protein: CASSSRTSVPYEQYF. The full variable domain, with the rest looked up from reference TRBV7-9 and TRBJ2-7, is DTGVSQNPRHKITKRGQNVTFRCDPISEHNRLYWYRQTLGQGPEFLTYFQNEAQLEKSRLLSDRFSAERPKGSFSTLEIQRTEQGDSAMYLCASSSRTSVPYEQYFGPGTRLTVT.

The table lists this clone with a count of one. The chain is built from TRBV7-6 and TRBJ1-1; the D is unclear. V lost 2 bases and J lost 0, with 7 bases in between. The germline gives CDR1 SGHVS, CDR2 FNYEAQ. This CDR3 comprises 14 residues. The CDR3 reads CASSLQPVNTEAFF. In DNA form, the CDR3 reads TGTGCCAGCAGCTTACAACCGGTGAACACTGAAGCTTTCTTT.

The V gene is TRBV7-9, the J gene TRBJ1-1, with TRBD1 identical over 7 bases. Per the germline V gene, CDR1 is SEHNR and CDR2 is FQNEAQ (reference sequence). V lost 5 bases and J lost 4; bases outside the gene matches: 10. CDR3 size: 15 residues. CDR3 DNA sequence: TGTGCCAGCAGCCTCCTGACAGGGTGGGTCACTGAAGCTTTCTTT. It is translated as CASSLLTGWVTEAFF.

Here the CDR3 reads CASSQERTGQPQHF. The CDR3 DNA sequence: TGTGCCAGCAGCCAAGAACGTACCGGTCAGCCCCAGCATTTT. The chain has TRBV4-2 and TRBJ1-5; no reliable D call. Germline-derived CDR1 and CDR2 are LGHNA and YNFKEQ. This CDR3 is 14 amino acids long. Trimming pared 0 bases from V and 6 bases from J, leaving 9 bases between.

The chain carries TRBV19 and TRBJ1-1; D may be TRBD1 (6 bases). The CDR3 length is 14 residues. From germline, CDR1 is LNHDA and CDR2 SQIVND (reference sequence). V lost 5 bases and J 5 bases, leaving 15 bases between the germline ends. The CDR3 DNA reads as TGTGCCAGTAGTTCACAGGGCGGCGGAACTGAAGCTTTCTTT. It codes for CASSSQGGGTEAFF.

This chain uses TRBV2 with TRBJ2-1; TRBD1 aligns across 11 bases. The CDR3 totals 15 residues. The junction had 8 bases not matched to a gene; V was cut back by 6 bases and J by 7 bases. CDR1 is SNHLY, CDR2 FYNNEI, per germline. CDR3 nucleotides: TGTGCCAGCAGCCCCGGACAGGGGGCGGGTAATGAGCAGTTCTTC. Translation: CASSPGQGAGNEQFF.

The V call is TRBV7-8, the J call TRBJ1-1; D is unresolved. Trimming removed 3 bases at V and 1 base at J, with 18 bases between. The CDR3 loop spans 17 amino acids. The V gene's germline CDR1 is SGHVS and CDR2 FQNEAQ. DNA of the CDR3: TGTGCCAGCAGCTTTTCGGTGGGATCGGGATCGAACACTGAAGCTTTCTTT. As protein: CASSFSVGSGSNTEAFF.

A single count supports this clone. The V and J genes are TRBV6-6 and TRBJ2-7; 12 bases map to TRBD2. This CDR3 is 15 amino acids long. The trim removed 5 bases at V and 4 bases at J, leaving 6 bases unmatched. The germline V gene encodes CDR1 MNHNY and CDR2 SVGAGI (reference sequence). CDR3 region: CASSLGTSGQYEQYF. The CDR3 DNA reads TGTGCCAGCAGTCTCGGGACTAGCGGGCAATACGAGCAGTACTTC.

The chain combines TRBV4-1 with TRBJ2-2; D may be TRBD1 (6 bases). CDR1 MGHRA and CDR2 YSYEKL come from the germline V gene. The CDR3 loop spans 13 amino acids. The V end was cut by 3 bases, the J end by 7 bases, with 9 bases between. The CDR3 DNA follows: TGCGCCAGCAGCCACCAGGGGCTCGGGGAGCTGTTTTTT. Translated: CASSHQGLGELFF.

Regarding this clone: The junction departs from the called germline gene at one end, perhaps through a read error. The chain recombines TRBV7-9 with TRBJ1-1; D is unclear. The CDR3 spans 16 residues. Per germline, CDR1 SEHNR and CDR2 FQNEAQ (reference sequence). DNA of the CDR3: TGTTCCAGCAGCTTAGCGCCACAGACGTGGGACACTGAAGCTTTCTTT. It yields the protein CSSSLAPQTWDTEAFF.

The chain carries TRBV7-2 and TRBJ2-3; 14 positions match TRBD2. Germline V gene lookup returns CDR1 SGHTA and CDR2 FQGNSA. V was clipped by 0 bases and J by 1 base; unmatched bases: 3. This CDR3 has 18 amino acids. CDR3 nucleotides: TGTGCCAGCAGCTTAGCGCTGACTAGCGGGAGGGGCACAGATACGCAGTATTTT. The encoded protein is CASSLALTSGRGTDTQYF.

J is TRBJ2-3 and V is TRBV4-2; TRBD2 matches 8 bases. CDR1 and CDR2 from the germline V gene are LGHNA and YNFKEQ. The CDR3 extends over 18 amino acids. With 3 bases clipped from V and 4 bases from J, the junction kept 15 bases outside the gene matches. The CDR3 region is CASSQVLGLGVGPDTQYF. CDR3 bases: TGTGCCAGCAGCCAGGTCCTGGGACTAGGGGTTGGTCCAGATACGCAGTATTTT.

J is TRBJ1-2 and V is TRBV29-1, with 8 bases matching TRBD1. The CDR3 extends over 14 amino acids. V lost 7 bases to trimming and J lost 0 bases; unmatched junction nucleotides: 7. Germline V CDR1 and CDR2: SQVTM, ANQGSEA. The CDR3 is CSAQTGDTNYGYTF. Written as DNA, the CDR3 is TGCAGCGCCCAGACAGGGGATACTAACTATGGCTACACCTTC.

The V gene is TRBV5-1, the J gene TRBJ2-3; TRBD2 aligns across 9 bases. The CDR3 extends over 16 amino acids. The trim removed 4 bases at V and 6 bases at J, leaving 12 bases unmatched. The germline V gene has CDR1 SGHRS and CDR2 YFSETQ. The CDR3 spells CASSPGAGGPGDTQYF. CDR3 DNA sequence: TGCGCCAGCAGCCCGGGGGCGGGAGGGCCTGGTGATACGCAGTATTTT.

The rearrangement joins TRBV29-1 to TRBJ1-1, with D possibly TRBD1 on 5 matching bases. The CDR3 extends over 12 amino acids. Germline V CDR1 and CDR2: SQVTM, ANQGSEA. V was pared by 4 bases and J by 0 bases, with 6 bases between. This chain's CDR3 is CSVGTLNTEAFF. Written as DNA, the CDR3 is TGCAGCGTTGGGACATTGAACACTGAAGCTTTCTTT.

The gene calls are TRBV15 and TRBJ1-4; D perhaps matches TRBD1 (6 bases). This CDR3 region has 13 residues. The ends were cut back, 0 bases at V and 8 bases at J, with 7 bases in the middle. Per the germline V gene, CDR1 is LNHNV and CDR2 is YYDKDF (reference sequence). CDR3 in amino acids: CATSRDRGEKLFF. As DNA, the CDR3 is TGTGCCACCAGCAGAGACAGGGGCGAAAAACTGTTTTTT.